This T cell receptor beta chain was identified during a study of vaccination and CD4 T cells after COVID-19. For this clonotype: Its matching antigen is unknown.

Sequence data for DNA of cultured CD4+ T cells were generated by the Oncomine TCR Beta short-read assay. TCRdb re-analysed the PCR reads in MiXCR, keeping a single row per CDR3 protein. Of about 19,000 distinct CDR3 sequences listed, under 60% are singletons. As to treatment: approximately nine-day PBMC culture with coronavirus spike peptide pools or control peptides (ViraFEST assay). Germline CDR1 reads WNHNN; CDR2 reads SYGVQD (reference sequence). The CDR3 covers 13 residues. V was clipped by 3 bases and J by 3 bases, with 8 bases between them. The chain recombines TRBV10-1 with TRBJ1-1; unclear D gene. This TCR was sampled from a human donor who had recovered from COVID-19. Sequencing was performed on CD4+ T cells from blood, cultured in vitro. This chain's CDR3 is CASSEWPDTEAFF. DNA of the CDR3: TGCGCCAGCAGTGAATGGCCAGACACTGAAGCTTTCTTT.